The sequence of this T cell receptor beta chain was determined in a study of radiotherapy plus CTLA-4 blockade in lung cancer. Overall study: Of the patients, about 20% showed objective responses and 31% attained disease control. The study, taken as a whole, reports: Blood-borne expansion of tumor-derived TCR clones followed radiotherapy plus ipilimumab.

With regard to this clone: Its antigen remains unidentified.

This CDR3 region has 16 residues. Trimming cost V 6 bases and J 0 bases, with 17 bases left between them. Germline CDR1 and CDR2: SGHDT and YYEEEE. Those patients who had chemo-refractory metastatic non-small-cell lung cancer were given focal radiation along with CTLA-4 blockade through ipilimumab. The method was immunoSEQ multiplex PCR; TCRdb's version includes in-frame clones alone and lacks a portion of them. This table has roughly 32,000 clones, roughly four fifths appearing once. The sequences come from peripheral blood, collected from a patient treated with radiotherapy plus ipilimumab. This TCR was sampled from a human donor with non-small cell lung cancer that progressed on radiotherapy plus ipilimumab. This sequence joins TRBV5-6 and TRBJ2-3, with a weak D call TRBD2 (5 bases). CDR3: CASTIGGPTSTDTQYF. The CDR3 nucleotides read TGTGCCAGCACAATCGGCGGGCCCACTAGCACAGATACGCAGTATTTT.